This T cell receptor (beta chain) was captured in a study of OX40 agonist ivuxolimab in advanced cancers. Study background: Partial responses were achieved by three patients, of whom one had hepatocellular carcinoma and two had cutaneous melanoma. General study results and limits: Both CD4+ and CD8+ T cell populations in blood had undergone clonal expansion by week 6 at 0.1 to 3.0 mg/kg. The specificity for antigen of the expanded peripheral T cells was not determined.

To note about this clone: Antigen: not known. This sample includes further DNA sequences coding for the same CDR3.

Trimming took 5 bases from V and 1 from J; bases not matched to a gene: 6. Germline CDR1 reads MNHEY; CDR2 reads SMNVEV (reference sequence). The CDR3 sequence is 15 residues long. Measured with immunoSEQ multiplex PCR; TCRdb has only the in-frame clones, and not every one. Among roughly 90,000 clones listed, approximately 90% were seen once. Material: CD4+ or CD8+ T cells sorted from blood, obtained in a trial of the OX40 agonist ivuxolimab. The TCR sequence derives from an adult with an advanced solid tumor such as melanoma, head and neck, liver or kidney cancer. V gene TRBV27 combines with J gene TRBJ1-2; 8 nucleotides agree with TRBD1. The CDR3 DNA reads TGTGCCAGCAGTCCCGGACAGGGAAATAACTATGGCTACACCTTC. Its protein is CASSPGQGNNYGYTF.